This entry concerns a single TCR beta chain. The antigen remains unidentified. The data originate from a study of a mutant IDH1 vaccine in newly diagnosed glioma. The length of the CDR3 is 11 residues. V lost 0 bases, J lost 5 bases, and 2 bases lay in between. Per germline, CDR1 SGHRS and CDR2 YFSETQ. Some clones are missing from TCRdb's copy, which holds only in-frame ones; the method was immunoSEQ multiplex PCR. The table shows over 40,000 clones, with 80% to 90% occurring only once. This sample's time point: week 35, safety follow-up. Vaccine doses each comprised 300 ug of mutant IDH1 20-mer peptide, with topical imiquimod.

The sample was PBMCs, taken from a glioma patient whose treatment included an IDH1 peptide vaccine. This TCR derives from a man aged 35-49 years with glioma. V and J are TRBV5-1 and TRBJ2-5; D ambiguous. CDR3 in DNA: TGCGCCAGCAGCTTGGAGGAGACCCAGTACTTC. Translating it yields CASSLEETQYF.